This T cell receptor beta chain was identified in a study of blood T cell repertoires in COVID-19. Study in general: Sites in the United States, Italy and Spain provided acute and convalescent COVID-19 samples. PBMCs, B-cell-depleted T cells, or T cells provided the cDNA or gDNA that made up the material.

This CDR3 has 15 residues. Germline CDR1 GTSNPN, CDR2 SVGIG (reference sequence). V gave up 4 bases and J gave up 5 bases; unmatched junction bases: 14. Produced via immunoSEQ multiplex PCR; TCRdb's table is partial and in-frame only. The sample lists roughly 380,000 clones, approximately 89% occurring once. A Seattle source enrolled patients during active infection and followed them longitudinally. The sequence was collected from a woman in her fifties or sixties with COVID-19, enrolled during active disease. What was sequenced was peripheral blood. The J gene is TRBJ2-7, the V gene TRBV30; 7 bases align to TRBD1. CDR3 bases: TGTGCCTGGAACCAAGGTTTTCAGGGGGTCCACGAGCAGTACTTC. Translation gives CAWNQGFQGVHEQYF.